Detailed here is one T cell receptor beta chain. With 7 bases removed from V and 5 bases from J, the gap between germline ends came to 11 bases. The CDR3 contains 12 residues. Germline assignment: CDR1 SGHTA and CDR2 FQGNSA. This record comes from a study of PD-L1 blockade in urothelial cancer. This table comes from immunoSEQ multiplex PCR, and its TCRdb copy is limited to in-frame clones, with some not included. Of under 55,000 clones listed, 75% to 90% were seen once; the top ten hold 5.8%. The rearrangement links TRBV7-2 to TRBJ1-1; perhaps TRBD1 as D (5 bases). The receptor's source is a man in his forties with urothelial cancer. The sample consisted of PBMCs, taken around atezolizumab (anti-PD-L1) treatment. As DNA, the CDR3 is TGTGCCAGCATCCGGGGGGTTACTGAAGCTTTCTTT. Translating gives CASIRGVTEAFF.